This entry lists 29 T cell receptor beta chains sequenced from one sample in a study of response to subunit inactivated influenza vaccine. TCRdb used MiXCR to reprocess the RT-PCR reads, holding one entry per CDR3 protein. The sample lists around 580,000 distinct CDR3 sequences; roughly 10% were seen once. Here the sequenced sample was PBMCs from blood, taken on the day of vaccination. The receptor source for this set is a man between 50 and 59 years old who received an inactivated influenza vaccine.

The CDR3 region has the DNA TGTGCCAGCAGTTACGGGGCTAACCTTGAGCAGTTCTTC. Encoded protein: CASSYGANLEQFF. The chain recombines TRBV6-2 or TRBV6-3 with TRBJ2-1, with D possibly being TRBD1 (5 bases). The CDR3 spans 13 residues. Trimming left V 2 bases short and J 9 bases short, with 11 bases between. Looked up from germline, CDR1 is MNHEY and CDR2 is SVGEGT.

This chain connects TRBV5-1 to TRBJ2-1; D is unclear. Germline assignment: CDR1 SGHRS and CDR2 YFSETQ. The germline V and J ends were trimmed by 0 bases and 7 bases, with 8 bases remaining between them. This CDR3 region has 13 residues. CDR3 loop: CASSLDHVNEQFF. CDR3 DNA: TGCGCCAGCAGCTTGGATCATGTAAATGAGCAGTTCTTC.

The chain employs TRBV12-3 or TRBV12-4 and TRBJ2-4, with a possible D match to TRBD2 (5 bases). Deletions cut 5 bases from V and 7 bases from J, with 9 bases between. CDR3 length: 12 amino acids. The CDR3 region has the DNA TGTGCCAGCAGTACCACGGGGAACATTCAGTACTTC. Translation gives CASSTTGNIQYF.

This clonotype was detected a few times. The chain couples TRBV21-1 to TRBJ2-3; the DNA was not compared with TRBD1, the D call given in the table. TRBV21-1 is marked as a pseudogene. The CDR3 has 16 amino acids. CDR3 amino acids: CATSSQGQGGTDTQYF. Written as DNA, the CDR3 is TGTGCCACTAGCTCGCAGGGACAGGGAGGCACAGATACGCAGTATTTT.

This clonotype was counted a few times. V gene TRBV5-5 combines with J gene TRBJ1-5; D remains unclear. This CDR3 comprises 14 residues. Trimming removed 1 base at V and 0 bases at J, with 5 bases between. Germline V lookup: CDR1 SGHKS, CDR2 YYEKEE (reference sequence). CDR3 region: CASSLYNSNQPQHF. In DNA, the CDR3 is TGTGCCAGCAGCTTGTACAATAGCAATCAGCCCCAGCATTTT. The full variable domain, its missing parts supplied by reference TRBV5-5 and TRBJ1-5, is DAGVTQSPTHLIKTRGQQVTLRCSPISGHKSVSWYQQVLGQGPQFIFQYYEKEERGRGNFPDRFSARQFPNYSSELNVNALLLGDSALYLCASSLYNSNQPQHFGDGTRLSIL.

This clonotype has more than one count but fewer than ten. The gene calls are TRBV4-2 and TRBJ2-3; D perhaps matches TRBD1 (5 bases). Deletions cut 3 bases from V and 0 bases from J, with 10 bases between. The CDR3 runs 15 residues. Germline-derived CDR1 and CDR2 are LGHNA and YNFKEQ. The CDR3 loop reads CASSQGPKSTDTQYF. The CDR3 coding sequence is TGTGCCAGCAGCCAGGGGCCAAAGAGCACAGATACGCAGTATTTT.

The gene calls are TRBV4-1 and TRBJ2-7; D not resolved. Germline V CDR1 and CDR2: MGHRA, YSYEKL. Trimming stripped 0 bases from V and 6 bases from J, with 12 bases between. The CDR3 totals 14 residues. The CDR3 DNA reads TGCGCCAGCAGCCAAGATCTTGCGCCTCTCGAGCAGTACTTC. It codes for CASSQDLAPLEQYF.

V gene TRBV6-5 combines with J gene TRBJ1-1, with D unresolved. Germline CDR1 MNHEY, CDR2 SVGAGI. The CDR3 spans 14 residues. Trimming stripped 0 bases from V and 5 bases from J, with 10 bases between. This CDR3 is CASSYSAGWTEAFF. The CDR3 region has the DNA TGTGCCAGCAGTTACTCAGCGGGGTGGACTGAAGCTTTCTTT.

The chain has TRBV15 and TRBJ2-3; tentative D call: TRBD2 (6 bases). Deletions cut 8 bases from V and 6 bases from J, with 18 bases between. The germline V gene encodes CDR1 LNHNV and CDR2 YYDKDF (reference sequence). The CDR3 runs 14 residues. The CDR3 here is CATRGLSLSDTQYF. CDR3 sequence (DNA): TGTGCCACCCGGGGACTGTCTTTGTCGGATACGCAGTATTTT.

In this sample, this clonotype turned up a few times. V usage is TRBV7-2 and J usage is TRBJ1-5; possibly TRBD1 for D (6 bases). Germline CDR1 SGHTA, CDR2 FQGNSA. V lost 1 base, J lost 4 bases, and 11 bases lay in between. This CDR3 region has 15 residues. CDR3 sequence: CASSLVTGRNQPQHF. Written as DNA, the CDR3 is TGTGCCAGCAGCTTAGTAACAGGGAGGAATCAGCCCCAGCATTTT.

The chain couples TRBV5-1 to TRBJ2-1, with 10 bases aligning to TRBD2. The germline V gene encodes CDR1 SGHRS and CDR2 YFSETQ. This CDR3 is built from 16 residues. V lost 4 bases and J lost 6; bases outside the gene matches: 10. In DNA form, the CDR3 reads TGCGCCAGCAGCCCGGGAACTAGCGGGATTGGCAATGAGCAGTTCTTC. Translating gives CASSPGTSGIGNEQFF.

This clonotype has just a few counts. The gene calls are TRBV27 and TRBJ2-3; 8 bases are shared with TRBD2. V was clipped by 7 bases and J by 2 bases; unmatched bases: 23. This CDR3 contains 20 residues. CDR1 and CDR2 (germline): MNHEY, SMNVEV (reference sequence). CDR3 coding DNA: TGTGCCAGCACCGTACTCGACAGCTTCGGGACTAGTAGATTCACAGATACGCAGTATTTT. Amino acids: CASTVLDSFGTSRFTDTQYF.

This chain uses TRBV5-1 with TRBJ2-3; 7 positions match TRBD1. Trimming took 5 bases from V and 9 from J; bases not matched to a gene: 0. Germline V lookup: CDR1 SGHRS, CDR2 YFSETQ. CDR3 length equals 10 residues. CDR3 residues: CASRGQTQYF. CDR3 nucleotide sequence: TGCGCCAGCAGGGGACAGACGCAGTATTTT.

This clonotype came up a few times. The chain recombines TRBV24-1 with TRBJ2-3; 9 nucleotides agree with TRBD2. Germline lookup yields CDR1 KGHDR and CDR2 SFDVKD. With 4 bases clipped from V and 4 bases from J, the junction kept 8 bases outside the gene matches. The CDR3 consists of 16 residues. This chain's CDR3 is CATSESGTSSSDTQYF. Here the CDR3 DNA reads TGTGCCACCAGTGAATCCGGGACTAGCAGCTCAGATACGCAGTATTTT.

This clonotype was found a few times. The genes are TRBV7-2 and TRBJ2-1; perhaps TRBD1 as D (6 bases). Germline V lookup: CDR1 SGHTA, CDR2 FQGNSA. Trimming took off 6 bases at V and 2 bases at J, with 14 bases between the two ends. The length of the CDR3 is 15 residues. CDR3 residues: CASRRDILAYNEQFF. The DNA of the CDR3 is TGTGCCAGCAGACGGGACATCCTGGCCTACAATGAGCAGTTCTTC.

CDR3 DNA sequence: TGCGCCAGCAGCCAACAGGGTTCAACTAATGAAAAACTGTTTTTT. It codes for CASSQQGSTNEKLFF. This chain uses TRBV4-1 with TRBJ1-4; D possibly corresponds to TRBD1 (5 bases). V lost 2 bases and J 0 bases, leaving 7 bases between the germline ends. CDR3 length equals 15 residues. Germline CDR1 MGHRA, CDR2 YSYEKL.

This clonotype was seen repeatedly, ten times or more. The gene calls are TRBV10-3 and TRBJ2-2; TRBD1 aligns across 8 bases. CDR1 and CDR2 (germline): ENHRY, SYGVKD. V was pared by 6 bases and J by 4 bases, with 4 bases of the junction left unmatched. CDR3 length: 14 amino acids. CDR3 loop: CAIRAGQGTGELFF. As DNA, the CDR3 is TGTGCCATCAGAGCCGGACAGGGCACCGGGGAGCTGTTTTTT.

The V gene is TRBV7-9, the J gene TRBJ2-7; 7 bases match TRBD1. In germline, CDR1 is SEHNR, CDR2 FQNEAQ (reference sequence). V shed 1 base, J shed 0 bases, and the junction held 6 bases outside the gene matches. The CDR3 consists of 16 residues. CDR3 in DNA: TGTGCCAGCAGCTTAGGTGGACAGGCCGGCTCCTACGAGCAGTACTTC. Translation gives CASSLGGQAGSYEQYF.

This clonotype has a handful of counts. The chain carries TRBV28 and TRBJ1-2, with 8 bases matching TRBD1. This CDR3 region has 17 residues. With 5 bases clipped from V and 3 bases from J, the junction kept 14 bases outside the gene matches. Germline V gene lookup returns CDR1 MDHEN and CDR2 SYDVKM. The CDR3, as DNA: TGTGCCAGCAGTCTACCGGTACCAGGGGGCCAAGACTATGGCTACACCTTC. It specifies CASSLPVPGGQDYGYTF.

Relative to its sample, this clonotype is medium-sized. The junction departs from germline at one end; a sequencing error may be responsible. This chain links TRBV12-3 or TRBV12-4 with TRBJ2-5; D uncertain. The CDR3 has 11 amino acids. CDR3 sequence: CASSLGETQYF. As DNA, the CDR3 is TGTGCCAGCAGCTTAGGAGAGACCCAGTACTTC.

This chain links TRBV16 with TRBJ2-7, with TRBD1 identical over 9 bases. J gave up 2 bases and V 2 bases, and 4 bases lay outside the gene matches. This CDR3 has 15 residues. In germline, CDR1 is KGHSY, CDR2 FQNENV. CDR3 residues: CASSQPGQGPYEQYF. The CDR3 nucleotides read TGTGCCAGCAGCCAACCGGGACAGGGCCCCTACGAGCAGTACTTC.

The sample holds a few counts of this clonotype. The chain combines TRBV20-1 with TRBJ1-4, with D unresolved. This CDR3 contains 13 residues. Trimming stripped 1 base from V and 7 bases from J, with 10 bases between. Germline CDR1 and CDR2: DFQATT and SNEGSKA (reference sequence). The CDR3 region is CSARVGWGEKLFF. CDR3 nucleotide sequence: TGCAGTGCTAGAGTGGGGTGGGGTGAAAAACTGTTTTTT.

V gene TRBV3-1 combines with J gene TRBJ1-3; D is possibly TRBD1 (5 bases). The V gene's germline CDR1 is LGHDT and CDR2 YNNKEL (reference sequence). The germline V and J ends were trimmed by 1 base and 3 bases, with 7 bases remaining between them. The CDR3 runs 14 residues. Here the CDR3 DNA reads TGTGCCAGCAGCCAAGGGGGCAATGGAAACACCATATATTTT. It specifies CASSQGGNGNTIYF.

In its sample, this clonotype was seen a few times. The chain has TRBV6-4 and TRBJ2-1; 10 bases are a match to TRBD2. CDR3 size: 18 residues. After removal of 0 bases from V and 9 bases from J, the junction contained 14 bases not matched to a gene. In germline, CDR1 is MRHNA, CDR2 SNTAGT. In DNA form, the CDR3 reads TGTGCCAGCAGTGACTCGAAAAGGGGTGGGACTAGCGCGGGTGAGCAGTTCTTC. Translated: CASSDSKRGGTSAGEQFF.

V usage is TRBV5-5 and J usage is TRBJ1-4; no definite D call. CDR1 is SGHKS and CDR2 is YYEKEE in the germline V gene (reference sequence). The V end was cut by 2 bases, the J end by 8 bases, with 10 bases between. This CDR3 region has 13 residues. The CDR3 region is CASSFLSTEKLFF. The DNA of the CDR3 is TGTGCCAGCAGCTTCTTAAGCACAGAAAAACTGTTTTTT.

The CDR3 sequence: CASSQVVAAAGTQYF. For the CDR3, the DNA is TGTGCCAGCAGCCAAGTTGTAGCGGCGGCAGGGACCCAGTACTTC. The chain combines TRBV3-1 with TRBJ2-5, with D perhaps TRBD2 (6 bases). V was pared by 1 base and J by 7 bases, with 16 bases between. Germline CDR1 reads LGHDT; CDR2 reads YNNKEL (reference sequence). The CDR3 sequence is 15 residues long.

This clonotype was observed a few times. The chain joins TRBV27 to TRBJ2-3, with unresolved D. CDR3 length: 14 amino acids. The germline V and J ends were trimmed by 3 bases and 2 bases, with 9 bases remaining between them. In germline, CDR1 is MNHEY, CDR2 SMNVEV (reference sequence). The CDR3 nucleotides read TGTGCCAGCAGTTTTAGCCGCCCCACAGATACGCAGTATTTT. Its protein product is CASSFSRPTDTQYF.

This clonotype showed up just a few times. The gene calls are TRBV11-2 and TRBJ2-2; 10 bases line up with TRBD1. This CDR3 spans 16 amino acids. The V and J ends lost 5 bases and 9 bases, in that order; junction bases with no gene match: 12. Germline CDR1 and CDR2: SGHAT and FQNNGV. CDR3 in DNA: TGTGCCAGCAGCCGGACAGGGGGGCCTTTTGGGCGGGAGCTGTTTTTT. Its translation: CASSRTGGPFGRELFF.

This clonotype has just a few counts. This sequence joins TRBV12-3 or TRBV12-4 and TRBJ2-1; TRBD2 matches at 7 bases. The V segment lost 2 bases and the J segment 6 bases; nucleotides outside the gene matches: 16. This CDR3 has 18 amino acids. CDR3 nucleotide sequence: TGTGCCAGCAGTTTAAAGGTCGCCTTTAGCGGGCCATCCAATGAGCAGTTCTTC. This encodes CASSLKVAFSGPSNEQFF.